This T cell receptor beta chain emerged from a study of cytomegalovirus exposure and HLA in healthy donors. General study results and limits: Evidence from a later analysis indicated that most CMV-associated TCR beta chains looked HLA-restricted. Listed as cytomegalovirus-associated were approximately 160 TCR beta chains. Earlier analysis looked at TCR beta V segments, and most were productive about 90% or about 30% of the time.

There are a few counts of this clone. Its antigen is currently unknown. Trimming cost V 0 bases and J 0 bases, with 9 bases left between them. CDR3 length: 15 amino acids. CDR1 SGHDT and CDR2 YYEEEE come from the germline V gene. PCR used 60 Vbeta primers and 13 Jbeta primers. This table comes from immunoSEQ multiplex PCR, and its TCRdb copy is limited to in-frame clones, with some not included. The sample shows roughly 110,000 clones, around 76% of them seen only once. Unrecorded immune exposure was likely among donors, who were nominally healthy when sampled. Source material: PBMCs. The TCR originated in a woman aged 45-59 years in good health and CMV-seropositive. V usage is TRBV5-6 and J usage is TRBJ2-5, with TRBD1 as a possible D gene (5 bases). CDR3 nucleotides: TGTGCCAGCAGCTTGGTCGACAGAGACCAAGAGACCCAGTACTTC. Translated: CASSLVDRDQETQYF.